This T cell receptor (beta chain) was identified during a study of blood T cell repertoires in COVID-19 (TCRdb year 2020). Notes on the research overall: Samples from collaborators originated in the United States, Italy and Spain and spanned both the acute and convalescent phases of COVID-19. Sample metadata almost always included a de-identified subject ID, COVID-19 status, age in years and sex. Where available, HLA class I and class II types were taken from metadata supplied by the sample provider and were not determined by assay-based typing. Samples came from the ongoing ImmuneRACE study (first 160 participants) plus 1,254 subjects from 6 global collaborators. Subjects who had been exposed to COVID-19, were actively infected with it, or had recovered from it provided the deeply sampled blood TCRbeta repertoires that made up the dataset. The repertoires were released in a freely available public database meant as a resource for research on the immune response to SARS-CoV-2. The prospective study material was composed of cDNA or gDNA derived from T cells, B-cell-depleted T cells, or PBMCs. Overall study outcomes, separate from this receptor: The quantity of clinical and demographic metadata differed by source and by participant and was supplied without curation.

One collaborating source in Seattle enrolled patients during active infection and followed them longitudinally through the course of disease. Whole blood was collected in K2EDTA tubes by collaborating institutions according to the institutions' own protocols. For TCRbeta analysis, collaborators shipped samples in one of three forms: frozen whole blood, isolated PBMCs, or DNA extracted from either of those sample types. From the cysteine through the phenylalanine, the CDR3 covers 15 amino acids. Only CDR3 DNA is held: 45 bases, read in frame from base 1. CDR1 and CDR2, looked up from the germline V gene, are KGHSH and LQKENI. V and J are trimmed by 1 base and 4 bases, and the gene matches miss 6 bases of the junction. TCRbeta CDR3 regions were amplified from genomic DNA by means of the immunoSEQ Assay, a bias-controlled multiplex PCR. Regarding the original processing steps: The number of nucleated cells in each sample was estimated from the amplification of reference gene primers within the assay. To quantify the absolute abundance of each unique TCRbeta CDR3 rearrangement, sequence reads were collapsed and filtered. For each sample, productive Simpson clonality was calculated by taking the square root of Simpson's diversity index across productive rearrangements. Held by TCRdb, this immuneACCESS table contains in-frame sequences only and omits some clones. Under half of the omission traces to an unresolved V gene where checked; the cause of the rest is unknown. D and trimming were read from the DNA, whereas the V and J calls and clone size are those reported in that table. The sample contains 80,000 to 90,000 clones, 70% to 85% of them found a single time. Approximately 3% of the sample lies in the top ten.

As for this clone: Its specific antigen is unknown. Base qualities are not provided; no much larger clone lies one nucleotide away.

The chain is encoded by TRBV18 joined to TRBJ1-2, with 7 bases aligning to TRBD1. This clonotype was obtained from a woman older than 75 with COVID-19, enrolled during active disease. Sequences were obtained from peripheral blood. Read as DNA, the sequence is TGTGCCAGCTCACCACTATACCGGGACAGCTATGGCTACACCTTC. It translates as CASSPLYRDSYGYTF.